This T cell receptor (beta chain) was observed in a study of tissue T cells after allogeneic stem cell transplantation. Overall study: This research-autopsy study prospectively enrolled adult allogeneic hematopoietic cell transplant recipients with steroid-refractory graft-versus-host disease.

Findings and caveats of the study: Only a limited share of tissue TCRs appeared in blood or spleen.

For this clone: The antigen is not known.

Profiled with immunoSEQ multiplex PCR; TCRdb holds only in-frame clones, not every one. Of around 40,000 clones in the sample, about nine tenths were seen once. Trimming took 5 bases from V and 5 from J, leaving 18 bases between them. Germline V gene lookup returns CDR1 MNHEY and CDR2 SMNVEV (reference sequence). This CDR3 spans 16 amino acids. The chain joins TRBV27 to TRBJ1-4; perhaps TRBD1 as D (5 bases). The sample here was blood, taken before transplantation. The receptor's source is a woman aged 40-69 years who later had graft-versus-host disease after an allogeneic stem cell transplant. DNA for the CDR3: TGTGCCAGCAGTAGGCAAAACAGGAGGGAGAATGAAAAACTGTTTTTT. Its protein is CASSRQNRRENEKLFF.